This T cell receptor (beta chain) appears in the sequencing data of a study of blood T cell repertoires in COVID-19. About the research overall: Sites across the United States, Italy and Spain contributed samples from acute and convalescent COVID-19. PBMCs, B-cell-depleted T cells, or T cells provided the cDNA or gDNA that made up the material.

There are 14 residues in the CDR3. V was cut by 4 bases and J by 3 bases, with 11 bases left in between. In germline, CDR1 is MDHEN, CDR2 SYDVKM. Original analysis: Estimation of nucleated cell counts was performed using reference gene primer amplification. Clones were sequenced by immunoSEQ multiplex PCR, and TCRdb holds only the in-frame ones, with some missing. The DNA gave D and trimming, while V, J and clone size come from that table. The repertoire includes around 60,000 clones, roughly 90% of them detected once, and approximately 4% sits in the top ten. V gene TRBV28 combines with J gene TRBJ2-3; no reliable D call. The sample taken for sequencing was peripheral blood. The clonotype originates from a human donor in a cohort sampled during active COVID-19. The CDR3 DNA reads TGTGCCAGCAGTTCCCTCAGAACAACAGATACGCAGTATTTT. It codes for CASSSLRTTDTQYF.